The next 5 T cell receptor beta chains were all read from a single sample in a study of cytomegalovirus exposure and HLA in healthy donors. With 60 Vbeta and 13 Jbeta primers, the PCR was carried out. The assay was immunoSEQ multiplex PCR, and TCRdb's table has in-frame clones only and misses some. Among more than 95,000 clones listed, roughly 85% were seen once. The material sequenced was PBMCs. The receptors come from a woman between 40 and 55 years old in good health and CMV-seropositive.

J is TRBJ2-1 and V is TRBV7-6, with D tentatively TRBD2 (6 bases). The CDR3 consists of 14 residues. The ends were cut back, 8 bases at V and 0 bases at J, with 11 bases in the middle. CDR1 is SGHVS, CDR2 FNYEAQ, per germline. CDR3 in amino acids: CASGRQASYNEQFF. In DNA form, the CDR3 reads TGTGCCAGCGGGAGGCAGGCCTCCTACAATGAGCAGTTCTTC.

The chain employs TRBV6-1 and TRBJ2-7; D not resolved. The CDR3 extends over 11 amino acids. Germline values: CDR1 MNHNS, CDR2 SASEGT. V lost 2 bases to trimming and J lost 4 bases, with 3 bases between them. This CDR3 reads CASSELYEQYF. CDR3 nucleotide sequence: TGTGCCAGCAGTGAACTATACGAGCAGTACTTC.

This clone was seen once. The chain recombines TRBV9 with TRBJ2-1; 8 bases are a match to TRBD2. The CDR3 extends over 18 amino acids. With V trimmed by 3 bases and J by 0 bases, 11 bases remained unmatched. Germline CDR1 is SGDLS and CDR2 is YYNGEE. CDR3 protein: CASSGFSGGSSSYNEQFF. CDR3 DNA: TGTGCCAGCAGCGGCTTCAGCGGGGGTAGTAGCTCCTACAATGAGCAGTTCTTC.

The rearrangement joins TRBV7-8 to TRBJ2-3; 7 bases agree with TRBD2. The germline V gene has CDR1 SGHVS and CDR2 FQNEAQ. There are 16 residues in the CDR3. Losses at the gene ends were 0 bases for V and 0 bases for J; bases not matched to a gene: 3. The CDR3 loop reads CASSLASSGSTDTQYF. The CDR3 DNA sequence: TGTGCCAGCAGCTTAGCCTCTAGCGGTAGCACAGATACGCAGTATTTT.

CDR3 nucleotide sequence: TGTGCCAGCTCACCACAAACAGTTCCTAATCAGCCCCAGCATTTT. Translation gives CASSPQTVPNQPQHF. The chain is built from TRBV18 and TRBJ1-5, with D unresolved. Deletions cut 1 base from V and 4 bases from J, with 11 bases between. Looked up from germline, CDR1 is KGHSH and CDR2 is LQKENI. The CDR3 is 15 amino acids.